The 16 T cell receptor beta chains in this list originate from one sample, sequenced in a study of shared clonotypes between healthy human individuals (dated by TCRdb to 2018 to 2021). Libraries were made using the immunoSEQ multiplex PCR assay. The table was pulled from immuneACCESS by TCRdb, which kept in-frame rearrangements only. Such tables lose some clones; where checked, under half of the loss comes from unresolved V genes, and the rest has no known cause. The sample data list fewer than 2.5 million clones, and roughly 93% of these were observed just once. The top ten hold around 0.4% of the sample. Sequences were obtained from naive CD4+ T cells from PBMCs. The cell subset or site label, read with the paper, signifies: CD45RA+ positively selected. The receptors shown here come from a young man in good health. Some clones in this sample may be carry-over from other donors' samples.

This chain joins TRBV5-6 and TRBJ1-5, with 7 bases matching TRBD1. CDR1 is SGHDT and CDR2 is YYEEEE in the germline V gene. After removal of 1 base from V and 10 bases from J, the junction contained 8 bases not matched to a gene. The CDR3 has 14 amino acids. In nucleotides, the CDR3 is TGTGCCAGCAGCTTGCGGGGGGACAGTAAACCCCAGCATTTT. Translating gives CASSLRGDSKPQHF.

The chain links TRBV28 to TRBJ1-2; a weak D match, TRBD1 (6 bases). The germline V and J ends were trimmed by 3 bases and 0 bases, with 17 bases remaining between them. The CDR3 is 17 amino acids. Germline CDR1 is MDHEN and CDR2 is SYDVKM. In DNA, the CDR3 is TGTGCCAGCAGTTTTGGGGGCCGGGGGGACACTAACTATGGCTACACCTTC. Translation: CASSFGGRGDTNYGYTF.

For this clone: The junction departs from the called germline gene at one end, perhaps through a read error. V and J are TRBV2 and TRBJ1-3; D not certain. This CDR3 has 14 amino acids. CDR1 is SNHLY, CDR2 FYNNEI, per germline. The CDR3 is CASSEASERNTIYF. In nucleotides, the CDR3 is TGTGCCAGCAGCGAAGCGTCAGAGAGAAACACCATATATTTT.

The V call is TRBV10-3, the J call TRBJ2-2; D possibly corresponds to TRBD1 (6 bases). The germline V gene has CDR1 ENHRY and CDR2 SYGVKD. Trimming shortened V by 6 bases and J by 3 bases, and 11 bases separated the two germline ends. CDR3 length equals 14 residues. The CDR3 DNA reads TGTGCCATCAGCGACAGGCGTGACACCGGGGAGCTGTTTTTT. Its protein product is CAISDRRDTGELFF.

The rearrangement uses TRBV6-5 and TRBJ2-7; 8 positions agree with TRBD2. Germline CDR1 is MNHEY and CDR2 is SVGAGI. V lost 2 bases to trimming and J lost 2 bases; unmatched junction nucleotides: 2. The length of the CDR3 is 14 residues. As DNA, the CDR3 is TGTGCCAGCAGTTACACGGGAGGGCCCTACGAGCAGTACTTC. Protein product: CASSYTGGPYEQYF.

The V and J genes are TRBV5-6 and TRBJ1-5; 8 positions agree with TRBD1. This CDR3 has 16 residues. Germline loops: CDR1 SGHDT, CDR2 YYEEEE. V dropped 0 bases and J dropped 4; count of bases not matched to a gene: 6. Written as DNA, the CDR3 is TGTGCCAGCAGCTTGGTCGGACAGGGAAAGAATCAGCCCCAGCATTTT. This gives the protein CASSLVGQGKNQPQHF.

CDR3 DNA: TGCGCCAGCAGCTTTGGACAGTCCGCCGGGGAGCTGTTTTTT. Residues: CASSFGQSAGELFF. V and J are TRBV5-1 and TRBJ2-2; tentative D call: TRBD1 (6 bases). This CDR3 has 14 residues. V was pared by 2 bases and J by 6 bases, with 11 bases between. Germline V gene sequence: CDR1 SGHRS, CDR2 YFSETQ.

About this clone: This CDR3 is also generated by other DNA sequences in the sample. The J gene is TRBJ2-1, the V gene TRBV18; TRBD2 aligns across 12 bases. After removal of 1 base from V and 3 bases from J, the junction contained 1 base not matched to a gene. CDR1 is KGHSH, CDR2 LQKENI, per germline. This CDR3 contains 16 residues. The CDR3 sequence: CASSPRLAGVYNEQFF. The CDR3 DNA reads as TGTGCCAGCTCACCACGACTAGCGGGAGTCTACAATGAGCAGTTCTTC.

The rearrangement joins TRBV28 to TRBJ2-7; D assignment may be TRBD1 or TRBD2 (5 bases each). CDR3 length: 20 residues. Germline V CDR1 and CDR2: MDHEN, SYDVKM. Trimming cost V 5 bases and J 0 bases, with 29 bases left between them. CDR3 nucleotides: TGTGCCAGCAGTCTGAAGAGGGGTACGATCTGGGCACTAAGCTCCTACGAGCAGTACTTC. Protein product: CASSLKRGTIWALSSYEQYF.

This clone was seen once. The chain employs TRBV30 and TRBJ2-1; 7 nucleotides align to TRBD2. V was pared by 2 bases and J by 10 bases, with 8 bases of the junction left unmatched. This CDR3 spans 13 amino acids. Germline CDR1 is GTSNPN and CDR2 is SVGIG (reference sequence). The CDR3 DNA is TGTGCCTGGAGTCGGGATTCTAGCGGCGAGCAGTTCTTC. Its protein is CAWSRDSSGEQFF.

The chain is built from TRBV18 and TRBJ2-7, with 9 bases identical to TRBD1. CDR3 length: 15 amino acids. The trim removed 4 bases at V and 0 bases at J, leaving 4 bases unmatched. Germline CDR1 and CDR2: KGHSH and LQKENI. This chain's CDR3 is CASSHGQGISYEQYF. CDR3 in DNA: TGTGCCAGCTCACATGGACAGGGGATCTCCTACGAGCAGTACTTC.

This clone has just a few counts. This sequence joins TRBV30 and TRBJ1-5; TRBD1 is a possible D gene (6 bases). V lost 4 bases and J lost 5, with 12 bases in between. The length of the CDR3 is 13 residues. Germline lookup yields CDR1 GTSNPN and CDR2 SVGIG (reference sequence). CDR3 loop: CAWTQGRDQPQHF. CDR3 sequence (DNA): TGTGCCTGGACACAGGGCAGGGATCAGCCCCAGCATTTT.

This rearrangement joins TRBV5-1 to TRBJ1-1; TRBD1 matches 7 bases. V lost 5 bases to trimming and J lost 4 bases; unmatched junction nucleotides: 8. Germline V gives CDR1 SGHRS, CDR2 YFSETQ. The CDR3 is 14 residues long. CDR3 sequence (DNA): TGCGCCAGCAGGGTACAGGGGCAGATCACTGAAGCTTTCTTT. Translating gives CASRVQGQITEAFF. Together with reference TRBV5-1 and TRBJ1-1, the CDR3 gives the full variable domain: KAGVTQTPRYLIKTRGQQVTLSCSPISGHRSVSWYQQTPGQGLQFLFEYFSETQRNKGNFPGRFSGRQFSNSRSEMNVSTLELGDSALYLCASRVQGQITEAFFGQGTRLTVV.

As regards this clone: Distinct nucleotide sequences in the sample also encode this CDR3. This sequence joins TRBV5-1 and TRBJ1-2; no firm D call. This CDR3 region has 13 residues. The germline V and J ends were trimmed by 0 bases and 0 bases, with 3 bases remaining between them. The germline gives CDR1 SGHRS, CDR2 YFSETQ. The CDR3 reads CASSLEANYGYTF. The CDR3 nucleotides read TGCGCCAGCAGCTTGGAGGCTAACTATGGCTACACCTTC.

This chain uses TRBV6-6 with TRBJ2-7; D assignment may be TRBD1 or TRBD2 (6 bases each). The germline V gene encodes CDR1 MNHNY and CDR2 SVGAGI (reference sequence). The CDR3 runs to 15 residues. V was pared by 6 bases and J by 1 base, with 16 bases between. CDR3 coding DNA: TGTGCCAGCAGCGAAACGGGGGCCGAATCCTACGAGCAGTACTTC. It yields the protein CASSETGAESYEQYF.

The CDR3 bases are TGTGCCAGCAGCGCCTTACTAGCGGGAGCGGCAGATACGCAGTATTTT. It specifies CASSALLAGAADTQYF. The rearrangement joins TRBV5-4 to TRBJ2-3; the match to TRBD2 covers 11 bases. With V trimmed by 4 bases and J by 4 bases, 8 bases remained unmatched. Per the germline V gene, CDR1 is SGHNT and CDR2 is YYREEE (reference sequence). The CDR3 spans 16 residues. The complete variable domain, with remaining parts taken from reference TRBV5-4 and TRBJ2-3, reads ETGVTQSPTHLIKTRGQQVTLRCSSQSGHNTVSWYQQALGQGPQFIFQYYREEENGRGNFPPRFSGLQFPNYSSELNVNALELDDSALYLCASSALLAGAADTQYFGPGTRLTVL.